These 27 T cell receptor beta chains originate from one sample sequenced in a study of sequential checkpoint blockade in melanoma. Specified treatment: randomized to nivolumab then ipilimumab (arm A) or the reverse (arm B). Generated by immunoSEQ multiplex PCR, the TCRdb table keeps only in-frame clones and is missing some. Here the sample spans 4,000 to 6,500 clones, about 80% being singletons. Sequenced material: CD8+ T cells sorted from blood (inferred from file names), taken from a patient given nivolumab and ipilimumab in sequence. The receptor set was obtained from a human donor with melanoma.

CDR3 coding DNA: TGTGCCAGCAGCTTGTATAACAGGGGGCCCTACAATGAGCAGTTCTTC. It translates to CASSLYNRGPYNEQFF. The chain carries TRBV7-3 and TRBJ2-1; 9 nucleotides agree with TRBD1. The CDR3 totals 16 residues. The J segment lost 2 bases and the V segment lost 3 bases, leaving 5 bases of the junction unmatched. Germline-derived CDR1 and CDR2 are SGHTA and FQGTGA.

The genes are TRBV27 and TRBJ2-3, with 7 bases aligning to TRBD2. This CDR3 is 15 amino acids long. Per the germline V gene, CDR1 is MNHEY and CDR2 is SMNVEV (reference sequence). V was pared by 4 bases and J by 8 bases, with 12 bases of the junction left unmatched. The CDR3 nucleotides are TGTGCCAGCAGTTGGGTTTCGGTTGGGGGGGGTACGCAGTATTTT. Translation: CASSWVSVGGGTQYF.

The chain links TRBV6-1 to TRBJ2-1, with 10 bases matching TRBD2. This CDR3 is built from 14 residues. V shed 8 bases and J 6 bases; nucleotides not matched to a gene: 7. CDR1 and CDR2 from the germline V gene are MNHNS and SASEGT. The CDR3 region has the DNA TGTGCCAGCCTGGGTAGCGGGGGGTCCAATGAGCAGTTCTTC. This sequence encodes CASLGSGGSNEQFF.

For the CDR3, the DNA is TGTGCCAGCAGCTTTAGCGGTCTCGACAATGAGCAGTTCTTC. The encoded protein is CASSFSGLDNEQFF. The chain joins TRBV11-3 to TRBJ2-1, with a tentative D call TRBD2 (6 bases). Per germline, CDR1 SGHNT and CDR2 YENEEA. The CDR3 runs to 14 residues. V lost 3 bases to trimming and J lost 5 bases, with 11 bases between them.

This sequence joins TRBV7-8 and TRBJ2-1; TRBD2 matches at 10 bases. The junction had 9 bases not matched to a gene; V was cut back by 4 bases and J by 3 bases. CDR1 is SGHVS and CDR2 is FQNEAQ in the germline V gene. The CDR3 length is 17 residues. This CDR3 reads CASSSLSGGYNYNEQFF. DNA for the CDR3: TGTGCCAGCAGCTCCCTTAGCGGGGGGTACAACTACAATGAGCAGTTCTTC. The entire variable domain, with the rest obtained from reference TRBV7-8 and TRBJ2-1, is as follows: GAGVSQSPRYKVAKRGQDVALRCDPISGHVSLFWYQQALGQGPEFLTYFQNEAQLDKSGLPSDRFFAERPEGSVSTLKIQRTQQEDSAVYLCASSSLSGGYNYNEQFFGPGTRLTVL.

This rearrangement joins TRBV5-8 to TRBJ1-4, with 7 bases that match TRBD1. J was trimmed by 6 bases and V by 2 bases; bases with no gene match: 4. This CDR3 contains 14 residues. Germline-derived CDR1 and CDR2 are SGHTS and YDEGEE. CDR3 loop: CASSFGTAYEKLFF. For the CDR3, the DNA is TGTGCCAGCAGCTTCGGGACAGCTTATGAAAAACTGTTTTTT. Looking up the rest from reference TRBV5-8 and TRBJ1-4 gives the full variable domain: EAGVTQSPTHLIKTRGQQATLRCSPISGHTSVYWYQQALGLGLQFLLWYDEGEERNRGNFPPRFSGRQFPNYSSELNVNALELEDSALYLCASSFGTAYEKLFFGSGTQLSVL.

The chain uses TRBV21-1 and TRBJ2-3; TRBD1, the table's D call, was not compared with the DNA. TRBV21-1 is a documented pseudogene. CDR3 length: 17 residues. The CDR3 DNA follows: TGTGCCAGCCGTAATTCCGACAGGGCCCCGCACACAGATACGCAGTATTTT. Its translation: CASRNSDRAPHTDTQYF.

The rearrangement links TRBV18 to TRBJ2-3; 7 nucleotides agree with TRBD2. Germline CDR1 KGHSH, CDR2 LQKENI. The CDR3 covers 16 residues. J was trimmed by 7 bases and V by 6 bases; bases with no gene match: 16. The CDR3 loop is CASSSRRGSGKNTQYF. The CDR3 DNA reads as TGTGCCAGCTCCTCAAGAAGGGGCAGCGGGAAAAATACGCAGTATTTT.

The CDR3 DNA reads as TGTGCCAGCAGTTCCTACCCCTACGAGCAGTACTTC. Its translation: CASSSYPYEQYF. The J gene is TRBJ2-7, the V gene TRBV28; D is unresolved. The CDR3 spans 12 residues. V was trimmed by 4 bases and J by 2 bases, leaving 6 bases between them. CDR1 is MDHEN and CDR2 is SYDVKM in the germline V gene.

This clone was seen once. The V call is TRBV7-9, the J call TRBJ2-7; TRBD2 aligns across 10 bases. The V segment lost 3 bases and the J segment 3 bases; nucleotides outside the gene matches: 5. This CDR3 has 15 residues. Germline V CDR1 and CDR2: SEHNR, FQNEAQ (reference sequence). This CDR3 reads CASSLLEREGYEQYF. The CDR3 DNA reads as TGTGCCAGCAGCTTGCTGGAGCGGGAGGGCTACGAGCAGTACTTC.

V gene TRBV4-1 combines with J gene TRBJ1-1; the D gene is possibly TRBD1 (5 bases). This CDR3 spans 14 amino acids. The germline V gene has CDR1 MGHRA and CDR2 YSYEKL. The V end was cut by 2 bases, the J end by 4 bases, with 11 bases between. CDR3 sequence reads: CASSQNQGFTEAFF. The CDR3 DNA is TGCGCCAGCAGCCAAAATCAGGGTTTCACTGAAGCTTTCTTT.

This clone ranks as medium-sized. The chain combines TRBV4-1 with TRBJ2-1; 8 nucleotides agree with TRBD2. Germline V CDR1 and CDR2: MGHRA, YSYEKL. This CDR3 comprises 16 residues. The ends lost 4 bases at V and 1 base at J; junction bases unmatched: 6. DNA for the CDR3: TGCGCCAGCAGCCGCCACGCTAGCGGGTCCTACAATGAGCAGTTCTTC. Translating gives CASSRHASGSYNEQFF.

The chain couples TRBV15 to TRBJ1-1; perhaps TRBD1 as D (5 bases). The V end lost 1 base, the J end lost 0 bases, and 15 bases lay between the germline ends. Germline V gene lookup returns CDR1 LNHNV and CDR2 YYDKDF (reference sequence). The CDR3 sequence is 17 residues long. The CDR3 protein is CATSRVAGLGLNTEAFF. The CDR3 DNA sequence: TGTGCCACCAGCAGAGTAGCGGGACTGGGGCTGAACACTGAAGCTTTCTTT.

The chain couples TRBV6-6 to TRBJ2-7; perhaps TRBD2 as D (6 bases). CDR3 size: 12 residues. The V gene lost 2 bases and the J gene lost 6 bases, with 8 bases spanning the gap. Per germline, CDR1 MNHNY and CDR2 SVGAGI (reference sequence). The CDR3 DNA is TGTGCCAGCAGTTACGCGCGGGGCGAGCAGTACTTC. Translating it yields CASSYARGEQYF.

The chain has TRBV18 and TRBJ1-1; TRBD1 matches 7 bases. Germline trimming cut 3 bases from V and 1 base from J; bases unmatched to any gene: 8. Germline CDR1 KGHSH, CDR2 LQKENI. The CDR3 extends over 16 amino acids. The CDR3 is CASSPDDRARNTEAFF. The DNA of the CDR3 is TGTGCCAGCTCACCGGATGACAGGGCTAGGAACACTGAAGCTTTCTTT.

This clone appeared a few times. J is TRBJ2-7 and V is TRBV27; TRBD2 agrees at 8 bases. The V segment lost 5 bases and the J segment 6 bases; nucleotides outside the gene matches: 9. The CDR3 is made up of 14 amino acids. Germline CDR1 MNHEY, CDR2 SMNVEV (reference sequence). CDR3 residues: CASSIREGLFEQYF. For the CDR3, the DNA is TGTGCCAGCAGTATCCGGGAGGGCCTATTCGAGCAGTACTTC.

The chain uses TRBV19 and TRBJ2-1, with 9 nucleotides matching TRBD2. The CDR3 has 17 amino acids. Germline-derived CDR1 and CDR2 are LNHDA and SQIVND (reference sequence). The V segment lost 2 bases and the J segment 9 bases; nucleotides outside the gene matches: 14. The CDR3 spells CASSILGLAGTGSEQFF. The CDR3 DNA sequence: TGTGCCAGTAGTATACTCGGGCTAGCGGGGACGGGGAGTGAGCAGTTCTTC.

This clone was seen a single time. The chain has TRBV7-9 and TRBJ1-1; possible D gene TRBD1, 6 bases. Germline V gives CDR1 SEHNR, CDR2 FQNEAQ (reference sequence). The CDR3 runs 16 residues. Deletions cut 2 bases from V and 0 bases from J, with 13 bases between. The CDR3 reads CASSLPQDSMNTEAFF. The CDR3 DNA sequence: TGTGCCAGCAGCTTACCTCAGGACAGTATGAACACTGAAGCTTTCTTT.

This chain joins TRBV7-3 and TRBJ1-2; D is possibly TRBD1 (5 bases). V shed 5 bases and J shed 5 bases, with 18 bases lying between them. The CDR3 extends over 15 amino acids. The germline V gene has CDR1 SGHTA and CDR2 FQGTGA. CDR3 sequence (DNA): TGTGCCAGCAGCCCTTCCGGGGGTTCGGGTTATGGCTACACCTTC. Amino acid sequence: CASSPSGGSGYGYTF.

The rearrangement joins TRBV6-1 to TRBJ1-1, with D tentatively TRBD1 (5 bases). Trimming removed 1 base from V and 0 bases from J, with 9 bases in between. From germline, CDR1 is MNHNS and CDR2 SASEGT. The CDR3 runs 15 residues. The CDR3 loop is CASSEDPDMNTEAFF. The CDR3 region has the DNA TGTGCCAGCAGTGAAGATCCGGACATGAACACTGAAGCTTTCTTT.

The chain has TRBV15 and TRBJ1-2; D unresolved. V was clipped by 2 bases and J by 3 bases, with 13 bases between them. The CDR3 consists of 15 residues. Germline V gene lookup returns CDR1 LNHNV and CDR2 YYDKDF (reference sequence). CDR3 amino acids: CATSRQELAYYGYTF. The CDR3 DNA sequence: TGTGCCACCAGCAGACAAGAACTAGCATACTATGGCTACACCTTC.

This chain joins TRBV14 and TRBJ2-5; 11 nucleotides match TRBD2. Trimming took 1 base from V and 4 from J; bases not matched to a gene: 5. Germline CDR1 SGHDN, CDR2 FVKESK. This CDR3 contains 16 residues. The CDR3 spells CASSQGSGTSGETQYF. CDR3 in DNA: TGTGCCAGCAGCCAAGGATCCGGGACTAGCGGAGAGACCCAGTACTTC.

Within the sample, this clone is medium-sized. The chain is built from TRBV7-6 and TRBJ2-7, with 12 bases fitting TRBD2. Germline CDR1 is SGHVS and CDR2 is FNYEAQ. The CDR3 totals 19 residues. J gave up 0 bases and V 1 base, and 10 bases lay outside the gene matches. The CDR3 DNA reads as TGTGCCAGCAGCTTAGGCGTGGGTACTAGCGGGGGGCACTCCTACGAGCAGTACTTC. This translates into CASSLGVGTSGGHSYEQYF.

The chain links TRBV7-9 to TRBJ2-3, with 9 bases that match TRBD2. The CDR3 extends over 16 amino acids. The ends lost 5 bases at V and 2 bases at J; junction bases unmatched: 8. Germline assignment: CDR1 SEHNR and CDR2 FQNEAQ (reference sequence). The CDR3 region is CASSERLAEFTDTQYF. In nucleotides, the CDR3 is TGTGCCAGCAGCGAGAGACTAGCGGAGTTCACAGATACGCAGTATTTT.

V usage is TRBV6-9 and J usage is TRBJ1-1; tentative D call: TRBD1 (6 bases). V was clipped by 6 bases and J by 8 bases, with 16 bases between them. CDR3 length: 13 residues. Germline CDR1 and CDR2: MNHGY and SVAAGI. Here the CDR3 DNA reads TGTGCCAGCAGGGAGGTTGTGGACAGCGAAGCTTTCTTT. Protein: CASREVVDSEAFF.

The V call is TRBV19, the J call TRBJ2-1; 10 bases agree with TRBD2. The CDR3 length is 16 residues. Germline CDR1 reads LNHDA; CDR2 reads SQIVND (reference sequence). Losses at the gene ends were 5 bases for V and 3 bases for J; bases not matched to a gene: 7. This chain's CDR3 is CASSFRTSGFYNEQFF. For the CDR3, the DNA is TGTGCCAGTAGTTTCAGGACTAGCGGTTTCTACAATGAGCAGTTCTTC.

The chain is built from TRBV5-8 and TRBJ1-3; D might be TRBD1 (5 bases). Deletions cut 0 bases from V and 1 base from J, with 14 bases between. In germline, CDR1 is SGHTS, CDR2 YDEGEE. This CDR3 contains 17 residues. DNA for the CDR3: TGTGCCAGCAGCTTGGTTCAGGGAATAGAGTCTGGAAACACCATATATTTT. Encoded protein: CASSLVQGIESGNTIYF. The variable domain in full, completed from reference TRBV5-8 and TRBJ1-3, reads EAGVTQSPTHLIKTRGQQATLRCSPISGHTSVYWYQQALGLGLQFLLWYDEGEERNRGNFPPRFSGRQFPNYSSELNVNALELEDSALYLCASSLVQGIESGNTIYFGEGSWLTVV.